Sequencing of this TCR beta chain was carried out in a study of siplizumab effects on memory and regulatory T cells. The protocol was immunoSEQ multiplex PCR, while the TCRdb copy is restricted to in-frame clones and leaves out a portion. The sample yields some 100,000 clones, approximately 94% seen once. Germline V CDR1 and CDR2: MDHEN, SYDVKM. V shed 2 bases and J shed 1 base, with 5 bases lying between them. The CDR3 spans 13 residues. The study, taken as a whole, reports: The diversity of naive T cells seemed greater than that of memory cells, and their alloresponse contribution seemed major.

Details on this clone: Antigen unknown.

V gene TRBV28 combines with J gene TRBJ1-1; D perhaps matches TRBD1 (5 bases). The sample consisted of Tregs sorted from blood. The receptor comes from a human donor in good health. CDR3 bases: TGTGCCAGCAGTTTACAGGGGAACACTGAAGCTTTCTTT. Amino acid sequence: CASSLQGNTEAFF.